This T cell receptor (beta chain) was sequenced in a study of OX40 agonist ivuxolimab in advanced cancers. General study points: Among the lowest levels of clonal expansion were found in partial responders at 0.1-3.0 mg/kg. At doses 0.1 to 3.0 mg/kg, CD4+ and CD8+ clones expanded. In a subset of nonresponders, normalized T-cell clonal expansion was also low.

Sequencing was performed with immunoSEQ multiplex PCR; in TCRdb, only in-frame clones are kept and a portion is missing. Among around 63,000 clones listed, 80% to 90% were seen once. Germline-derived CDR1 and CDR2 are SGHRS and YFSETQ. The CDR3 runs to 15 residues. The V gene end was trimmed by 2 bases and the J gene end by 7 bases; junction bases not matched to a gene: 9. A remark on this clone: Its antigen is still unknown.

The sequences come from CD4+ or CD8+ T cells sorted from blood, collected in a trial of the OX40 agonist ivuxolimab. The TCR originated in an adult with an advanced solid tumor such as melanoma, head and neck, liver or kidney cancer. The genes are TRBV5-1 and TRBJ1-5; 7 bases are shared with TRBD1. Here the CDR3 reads CASSLEGGAGQPQHF. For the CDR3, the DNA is TGCGCCAGCAGCTTAGAAGGGGGCGCCGGACAGCCCCAGCATTTT.